A single sample is the source of the 9 T cell receptor beta chains below, sequenced in a study of blood T cell repertoires in COVID-19. Some clones are missing from TCRdb's copy, which holds only in-frame ones; the method was immunoSEQ multiplex PCR. The sample shows a few hundred thousand clones, 70% to 90% of them seen only once. Sequencing was carried out using PBMCs or T cells enriched from blood (not recorded which). Source of these receptors: a woman aged 40 to 55 who had recovered from COVID-19.

This clone was observed once. The DNA of the CDR3 is TGTGCCAGTAGCCATCACGCCGGGACTACACGACCCGGGGAGCTGTTTTTT. As protein: CASSHHAGTTRPGELFF. This sequence joins TRBV19 and TRBJ2-2; TRBD2 agrees at 7 bases. The CDR3 is 17 amino acids. J lost 6 bases, V lost 6 bases, and 16 bases had no gene match. Germline assignment: CDR1 LNHDA and CDR2 SQIVND (reference sequence).

This clone was seen just once. The genes are TRBV12-3 or TRBV12-4 and TRBJ2-1; the match to TRBD2 covers 9 bases. CDR3 size: 13 residues. Germline trimming cut 9 bases from V and 8 bases from J; bases unmatched to any gene: 8. The CDR3 here is CASRTSALDEQFF. The CDR3 region has the DNA TGTGCCAGTCGGACTAGCGCACTGGATGAGCAGTTCTTC.

The CDR3 reads CAIKAGTGDQPQHF. The CDR3 bases are TGTGCCATCAAGGCCGGGACAGGGGATCAGCCCCAGCATTTT. The chain has TRBV10-3 and TRBJ1-5, with 10 bases fitting TRBD1. Per the germline V gene, CDR1 is ENHRY and CDR2 is SYGVKD. V lost 7 bases to trimming and J lost 5 bases; unmatched junction nucleotides: 5. CDR3 size: 14 residues.

V is TRBV2 and J is TRBJ1-1; perhaps TRBD1 as D (5 bases). V was trimmed by 3 bases and J by 1 base, leaving 9 bases between them. The germline gives CDR1 SNHLY, CDR2 FYNNEI. The CDR3 loop spans 14 amino acids. The DNA for the CDR3 is TGTGCCAGCAGTGATCTCAGGGCGAACACTGAAGCTTTCTTT. It encodes CASSDLRANTEAFF. Full variable domain (rest looked up from reference TRBV2 and TRBJ1-1): EPEVTQTPSHQVTQMGQEVILRCVPISNHLYFYWYRQILGQKVEFLVSFYNNEISEKSEIFDDQFSVERPDGSNFTLKIRSTKLEDSAMYFCASSDLRANTEAFFGQGTRLTVV.

The rearrangement joins TRBV11-3 to TRBJ2-1, with TRBD1 identical over 7 bases. The CDR3 is 16 amino acids. Per germline, CDR1 SGHNT and CDR2 YENEEA. Germline trimming cut 1 base from V and 8 bases from J; bases unmatched to any gene: 11. The CDR3 DNA reads as TGTGCCAGCAGCTTAGGGGGCCCCGAGACAGGGTATGAGCAGTTCTTC. Translation: CASSLGGPETGYEQFF.

This clone has just a few counts. This chain uses TRBV14 with TRBJ2-5, with 7 bases that match TRBD2. CDR1 and CDR2 from the germline V gene are SGHDN and FVKESK. The CDR3 has 16 amino acids. V shed 2 bases and J 3 bases; nucleotides not matched to a gene: 9. CDR3 DNA: TGTGCCAGCAGCCAACTTTTAGGCGGGAGAGAAGAGACCCAGTACTTC. It specifies CASSQLLGGREETQYF.

The chain carries TRBV4-2 and TRBJ1-4; D perhaps matches TRBD1 (6 bases). Germline CDR1 is LGHNA and CDR2 is YNFKEQ. Trimming pared 0 bases from V and 1 base from J, leaving 15 bases between. There are 18 residues in the CDR3. CDR3 coding DNA: TGTGCCAGCAGCCAAGAGAGGCAGGGGAGCGTAACTAATGAAAAACTGTTTTTT. This gives the protein CASSQERQGSVTNEKLFF.

The chain joins TRBV18 to TRBJ1-5; no firm D call. V lost 8 bases and J lost 6, with 17 bases in between. The CDR3 is 14 amino acids. CDR1 KGHSH and CDR2 LQKENI come from the germline V gene. CDR3 nucleotide sequence: TGTGCCAGCGATAGCCGGTCCGGTGCTCAGCCCCAGCATTTT. Translating gives CASDSRSGAQPQHF.

The V and J genes are TRBV21-1 and TRBJ1-5. TRBV21-1 corresponds to a pseudogene. The CDR3 covers 15 residues. In DNA, the CDR3 is TGTGCCAGCAGCAATGACTGCTGCGGACTATTCGCCCAGCATTTT. Residues: CASSNDCCGLFAQHF.